Listed below are T cell receptor beta chains from one sample, sequenced in a study of T cell repertoires in cytomegalovirus infection. One entry per CDR3 protein results from TCRdb running MiXCR on the reads. The sample consists of about 900,000 distinct CDR3 sequences, around 29% of them appearing once. Antigens of these TCRs are unknown. The source material was cultured CD8+ T cells from PBMCs, sampled from culture after CMV antigen stimulation. Receptors originate from a human donor in good health (CMV status not recorded). Some clones in this sample may be carry-over from other donors' samples. Each CDR3 is given with its conserved first and last residue. Each record gives: V gene, J gene, D gene, clone size, CDR3 DNA, CDR3 protein. D genes are given only for firm matches. A clone size is listed for some rows: how often the clone was seen (once, few, many), or a class if it is expanded.

V: TRBV28
J: TRBJ1-1
D: -
size: many
DNA: TGTGCCAGCAGTTTAAACCAGGGGATCGTGACTGAAGCTTTCTTT
CDR3: CASSLNQGIVTEAFF

V: TRBV11-2
J: TRBJ2-1
D: -
size: many
DNA: TGTGCCAGCAGCTTAGCTCAGTCCCCCTTTGAGCAGTTCTTC
CDR3: CASSLAQSPFEQFF

V: TRBV12-3/TRBV12-4
J: TRBJ1-2
D: TRBD1
size: few
DNA: TGTGCCAGCAGTGGGGGACAGGCTCCCTACACCTTC
CDR3: CASSGGQAPYTF

V: TRBV20-1
J: TRBJ2-1
D: -
size: -
DNA: TGCAGTGCTAGTCGGGGCGGGGTTAATGAGCAGTTCTTC
CDR3: CSASRGGVNEQFF

V: TRBV10-3
J: TRBJ2-2
D: -
size: -
DNA: TGTGCCATCAGCCCGGGACAAGACACCGGGGAGCTGTTTTTT
CDR3: CAISPGQDTGELFF

V: TRBV7-9
J: TRBJ1-4
D: TRBD1
size: -
DNA: TGTGCCAGCAGCCCAGGGGGCAAGGGGGCTCATAATGAAAAACTGTTTTTT
CDR3: CASSPGGKGAHNEKLFF

V: TRBV7-9
J: TRBJ1-2
D: -
size: many
DNA: TGTGCCAGCAGCCTTGGACCGGAGGGCTACACCTTC
CDR3: CASSLGPEGYTF

V: TRBV27
J: TRBJ2-7
D: -
size: many
DNA: TGTGCCAGCAGTTTTTCCCCTCCGAACGAGCAGTACTTC
CDR3: CASSFSPPNEQYF

V: TRBV27
J: TRBJ2-1
D: -
size: -
DNA: TGTGCCAGCAGCCCTGAGGGCTGGGACGGTTGGGATGAGCAGTTCTTC
CDR3: CASSPEGWDGWDEQFF

V: TRBV6-6
J: TRBJ1-4
D: -
size: -
DNA: TGTGCCAGCAGTGAGTCGTCAGGGAAAGAAAAACTGTTTTTT
CDR3: CASSESSGKEKLFF

V: TRBV4-3
J: TRBJ1-4
D: -
size: many
DNA: TGCGCCAGCAGCCAAGGAAATTCGGAGAAATACAGTGAAAAACTGTTTTTT
CDR3: CASSQGNSEKYSEKLFF

V: TRBV10-3
J: TRBJ2-7
D: -
size: -
DNA: TGTGCCATCAGTGAGTCGTCAGGGTTATCCTACGAGCAGTACTTC
CDR3: CAISESSGLSYEQYF

V: TRBV6-6
J: TRBJ2-3
D: TRBD2
size: few
DNA: TGTGCCAGCACCACCGTAGCGGGGGACACAGATACGCAGTATTTT
CDR3: CASTTVAGDTDTQYF

V: TRBV5-6
J: TRBJ1-1
D: -
size: -
DNA: TGTGCCAGCAGCTTGGGGTCGGCAGGGCTAAGGAACACTGAAGCTTTCTTT
CDR3: CASSLGSAGLRNTEAFF

V: TRBV5-1
J: TRBJ2-2
D: -
size: -
DNA: TGCGCCAGCAGCTCTACAGGGCCGGGGGGCACCGGGGAGCTGTTTTTT
CDR3: CASSSTGPGGTGELFF

V: TRBV28
J: TRBJ1-1
D: -
size: -
DNA: TGTGCCAGCACCATCTCCGAGGGGAACACTGAAGCTTTCTTT
CDR3: CASTISEGNTEAFF

V: TRBV12-5
J: TRBJ2-2
D: -
size: -
DNA: TGTGCTAGCTCAACAGGCGCGGGCACCGGGGAGCTGTTTTTT
CDR3: CASSTGAGTGELFF

V: TRBV29-1
J: TRBJ1-2
D: -
size: few
DNA: TGCAGCGTTCCCGACCAGGGGTATAACGATGGCTACACCTTC
CDR3: CSVPDQGYNDGYTF

V: TRBV12-3/TRBV12-4
J: TRBJ2-7
D: TRBD1
size: few
DNA: TGTGCCAGCAGTTTTTTCGCGGTGCCCGGACAGGGGGCCGTCTACGAGCAGTACTTC
CDR3: CASSFFAVPGQGAVYEQYF

V: TRBV7-7
J: TRBJ2-7
D: TRBD2
size: many
DNA: TGTGCTAGCAGCTTAGGCGGGGGGCTCGCCTACGAGCAGTACTTC
CDR3: CASSLGGGLAYEQYF

V: TRBV7-4
J: TRBJ2-1
D: -
size: -
DNA: TGTGCCAGCAGCCGGGCAGGGGGCGGGGGTAGGACCTACAATGAGCAGTTCTTC
CDR3: CASSRAGGGGRTYNEQFF

V: TRBV6-6
J: TRBJ2-2
D: -
size: few
DNA: TGTGCCAGCAGTTACTCTCCATCGAACACCGGGGAGCTGTTTTTT
CDR3: CASSYSPSNTGELFF

V: TRBV7-9
J: TRBJ1-1
D: -
size: -
DNA: TGTGCCAGCAAACGGGTCGCAAAGAACACTGAAGCTTTCTTT
CDR3: CASKRVAKNTEAFF

V: TRBV7-2
J: TRBJ2-3
D: -
size: few
DNA: TGTGCCAGCAGCTTCCTAATGACAGATACGCAGTATTTT
CDR3: CASSFLMTDTQYF

V: TRBV29-1
J: TRBJ1-1
D: -
size: -
DNA: TGCAGCGTTTCAGCGGGGGCTGAAGCTTTCTTT
CDR3: CSVSAGAEAFF

V: TRBV7-7
J: TRBJ2-5
D: TRBD2
size: -
DNA: TGTGCTAGCAGCGTCCGCTTCGATGGGGGGGAAGAGACCCAGTACTTC
CDR3: CASSVRFDGGEETQYF

V: TRBV6-1
J: TRBJ2-7
D: -
size: -
DNA: TGTGCCAGCAGTGAAGGTTGGAGCTCCTACGAGCAGTACTTC
CDR3: CASSEGWSSYEQYF

V: TRBV27
J: TRBJ2-4
D: -
size: -
DNA: TGTGCCAGCAGGCCCCTAGCCAAAAACATTCAGTACTTC
CDR3: CASRPLAKNIQYF

V: TRBV9
J: TRBJ2-2
D: -
size: -
DNA: TGTGCCAGCAGCTTAAGGGAACGAGTTTCGGCCACCGGGGAGCTGTTTTTT
CDR3: CASSLRERVSATGELFF

V: TRBV20-1
J: TRBJ1-6
D: -
size: -
DNA: TGCAGTGCTAGGGACAGCCGCAATTCACCCCTCCACTTT
CDR3: CSARDSRNSPLHF

V: TRBV28
J: TRBJ1-3
D: -
size: many
DNA: TGTGCCAGCAGTTTCGAAGGAGCTGGAAACACCATATATTTT
CDR3: CASSFEGAGNTIYF

V: TRBV19
J: TRBJ2-2
D: -
size: -
DNA: TGTGCCAGTAAAAACAGGGCCCAGCGGCGGTCCGGGGAGCTGTTTTTT
CDR3: CASKNRAQRRSGELFF

V: TRBV15
J: TRBJ1-1
D: -
size: -
DNA: TGTGCCACCAGCAGAGTGGACAGCGTGAACACTGAAGCTTTCTTT
CDR3: CATSRVDSVNTEAFF

V: TRBV12-3/TRBV12-4
J: TRBJ2-1
D: -
size: few
DNA: TGTGCCAGCATCCTTACAGGGCGCTCCTACAATGAGCAGTTCTTC
CDR3: CASILTGRSYNEQFF

V: TRBV7-8
J: TRBJ2-7
D: -
size: many
DNA: TGTGCCAGCAGCTTAGCGCCCCCTCCCTACGAGCAGTACTTC
CDR3: CASSLAPPPYEQYF

V: TRBV6-5
J: TRBJ1-3
D: -
size: many
DNA: TGTGCCAGCACCCGATCCACCAGGGACACCATATATTTT
CDR3: CASTRSTRDTIYF

V: TRBV9
J: TRBJ2-5
D: -
size: -
DNA: TGTGCCAGCAGCGTAGAACCCAGCTGGGAGACCCAGTACTTC
CDR3: CASSVEPSWETQYF

V: TRBV7-4
J: TRBJ2-1
D: -
size: -
DNA: TGTGCCAGCAGCCCTCACAGTATTTCCTACAATGAGCAGTTCTTC
CDR3: CASSPHSISYNEQFF

V: TRBV29-1
J: TRBJ2-5
D: -
size: -
DNA: TGCAGCGTTGAGAATGGACAGTCGGAGACCCAGTACTTC
CDR3: CSVENGQSETQYF

V: TRBV5-4
J: TRBJ2-1
D: -
size: -
DNA: TGTGCCAGCAGCTTGAGGGCAGGGGAGGGGTGGGAGTTCTTC
CDR3: CASSLRAGEGWEFF

V: TRBV28
J: TRBJ1-2
D: -
size: -
DNA: TGTGCCAGCAGTGTGCGGGGGGTTAACTATGGCTACACCTTC
CDR3: CASSVRGVNYGYTF

V: TRBV7-8
J: TRBJ1-5
D: -
size: many
DNA: TGTGCCAGCAGCTTAGCAGGGTTGTATCAGCCCCAGCATTTT
CDR3: CASSLAGLYQPQHF